This TCR beta chain came from a study of radiation and T cells in renal cell carcinoma. Study overall: Nephrectomy followed 15 Gy stereotactic body radiation by 4 weeks. Overall study results and limits: In blood, top tumor clones expanded by 2 weeks, shrinking by 4.

Time point in this sample: blood 2 weeks post-SBRT. As for treatment: 15 Gy SBRT to primary tumor, nephrectomy 4 weeks later. This renal cell carcinoma was of the clear cell type. The CDR3 totals 14 residues. V lost 0 bases to trimming and J lost 4 bases, with 9 bases between them. From germline, CDR1 is SGDLS and CDR2 YYNGEE. A word on this clone: The antigen is undetermined.

TCRdb keeps only in-frame clones here, not all; method: immunoSEQ multiplex PCR. The sample carries some 130,000 clones, 81% recorded once. The chain combines TRBV9 with TRBJ2-3; no clear D gene. Material: blood, obtained from a patient whose treatment included radiotherapy and nephrectomy. The sequence came from an older woman with renal cell carcinoma. CDR3 sequence reads: CASSVVPRADTQYF. The CDR3, as DNA: TGTGCCAGCAGCGTAGTGCCCCGCGCAGATACGCAGTATTTT. Together with reference TRBV9 and TRBJ2-3, the CDR3 gives the full variable domain: DSGVTQTPKHLITATGQRVTLRCSPRSGDLSVYWYQQSLDQGLQFLIQYYNGEERAKGNILERFSAQQFPDLHSELNLSSLELGDSALYFCASSVVPRADTQYFGPGTRLTVL.